Detailed here is one T cell receptor beta chain. Germline CDR1 and CDR2: SEHNR and FQNEAQ (reference sequence). V was clipped by 5 bases and J by 5 bases, with 27 bases between them. CDR3 length equals 18 residues. The data stem from a study of blood T cell repertoires in COVID-19. Study-wide background: PBMCs, B-cell-depleted T cells, or T cells provided the cDNA or gDNA that made up the material.

As processed by the authors: Amplified reference gene primers provided the basis for estimating nucleated cell counts. The table came from immunoSEQ multiplex PCR; TCRdb's copy has only in-frame clones and leaves some out. Clone size and V and J calls were adopted from that table, with D and trimming inferred from the DNA. There are about 210,000 clones in the sample; approximately 86% occur only once, and 10% lies in the top ten. V is TRBV7-9 and J is TRBJ2-5; D is possibly TRBD1 (8 bases). Sample: PBMCs or T cells enriched from blood (not recorded which). This TCR was recovered from a man between 18 and 35 years old with acute COVID-19. The CDR3 DNA reads TGTGCCAGCAGCACCCACAGGGGGGGCCTGGACTATGCGGAGACCCAGTACTTC. Its translation: CASSTHRGGLDYAETQYF.